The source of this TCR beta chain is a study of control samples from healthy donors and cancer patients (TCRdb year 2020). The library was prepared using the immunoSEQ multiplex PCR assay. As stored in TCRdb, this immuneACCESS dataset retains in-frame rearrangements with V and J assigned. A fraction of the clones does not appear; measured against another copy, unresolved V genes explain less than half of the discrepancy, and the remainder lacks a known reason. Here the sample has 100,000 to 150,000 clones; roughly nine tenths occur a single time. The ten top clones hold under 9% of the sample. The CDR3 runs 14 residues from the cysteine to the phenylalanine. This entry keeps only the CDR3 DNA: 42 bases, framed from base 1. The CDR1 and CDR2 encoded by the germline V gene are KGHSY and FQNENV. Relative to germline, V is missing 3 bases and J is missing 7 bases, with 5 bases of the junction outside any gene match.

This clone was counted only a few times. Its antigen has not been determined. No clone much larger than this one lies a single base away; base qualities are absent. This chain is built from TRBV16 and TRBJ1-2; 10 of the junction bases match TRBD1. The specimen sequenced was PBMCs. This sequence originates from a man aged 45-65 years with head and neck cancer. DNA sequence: TGTGCCAGCAGCCATCAGGGGGACAGGGGTGGCTACACCTTC. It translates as CASSHQGDRGGYTF.